What follows are 14 T cell receptor beta chains derived from one specimen sequenced in a study of CD8 T cells in cerebrospinal fluid in Alzheimer's disease (dated by TCRdb to the early 2020s). Receptor amplification or capture employed 10x single-cell sequencing. Data came from a NextSeq 550. Reads reprocessed by TCRdb are summarized as one entry per CDR3 protein sequence, and DNA is absent. The sample's own table lists some 1,000 distinct CDR3 sequences. 15% to 17% of the sample comes from the top ten. Sample: cerebrospinal fluid. Receptors originate from a human donor in good health.

This clonotype is called medium-sized based on its frequency. This chain links TRBV6-5 with TRBJ1-2; TCRdb outputs TRBD1, but without DNA this stays unchecked. Germline V gene data show CDR1 as MNHEY and CDR2 as SVGAGI. The length of the CDR3 is 14 residues. The CDR3 is CASRRQGSHYGYTF.

This clonotype shows up as medium-sized by frequency. The J gene is TRBJ2-7, the V gene TRBV12-3 or TRBV12-4; TCRdb selects TRBD1, and the lack of DNA leaves this call unchecked. There are 12 residues in the CDR3. CDR3 region: CASSLTRGEQYF.

By frequency, this clonotype is large (0.1 to 1%). The rearrangement joins TRBV4-1 to TRBJ2-3; lacking DNA, the TRBD1 call made by TCRdb goes unchecked. Germline loops: CDR1 MGHRA, CDR2 YSYEKL. CDR3 size: 15 residues. This chain's CDR3 is CASSQGVSDRGTQYF.

This clonotype registers medium-sized by frequency. The V gene is TRBV12-3 or TRBV12-4, the J gene TRBJ2-1; lacking DNA, the TRBD2 call made by TCRdb goes unchecked. The CDR3 is 15 residues long. The CDR3 sequence is CASSLTSGMKNEQFF.

This clonotype is identified as medium-sized from frequency. The chain recombines TRBV7-2 with TRBJ2-1; the TRBD1 assignment by TCRdb is unverifiable without DNA. CDR3 length equals 16 residues. Looked up from germline, CDR1 is SGHTA and CDR2 is FQGNSA. CDR3 protein: CASISGGARWANEQFF. Combining the CDR3 with reference TRBV7-2 and TRBJ2-1 gives the whole variable domain GAGVSQSPSNKVTEKGKDVELRCDPISGHTALYWYRQSLGQGLEFLIYFQGNSAPDKSGLPSDRFSAERTGGSVSTLTIQRTQQEDSAVYLCASISGGARWANEQFFGPGTRLTVL.

Judged by frequency, this clonotype is medium-sized (0.01 to 0.1%). The V gene is TRBV7-6, the J gene TRBJ1-6; there is no DNA to check the TCRdb D call of TRBD1. Germline V gene data show CDR1 as SGHVS and CDR2 as FNYEAQ. This CDR3 comprises 15 residues. Here the CDR3 reads CASRRGTPYNSPLHF.

This clonotype is deemed medium-sized by its frequency. The gene calls are TRBV20-1 and TRBJ2-3; TCRdb's D call of TRBD1 is untestable without DNA. There are 15 residues in the CDR3. Germline lookup yields CDR1 DFQATT and CDR2 SNEGSKA (reference sequence). CDR3: CSARVHRGRTDTQYF.

This clonotype is identified as medium-sized from frequency. V and J are TRBV9 and TRBJ2-7. Germline CDR1 reads SGDLS; CDR2 reads YYNGEE. The CDR3 is 14 amino acids. The CDR3 spells CASSVGTGVYEQYF. Supplemented by reference TRBV9 and TRBJ2-7, the full variable domain reads DSGVTQTPKHLITATGQRVTLRCSPRSGDLSVYWYQQSLDQGLQFLIQYYNGEERAKGNILERFSAQQFPDLHSELNLSSLELGDSALYFCASSVGTGVYEQYFGPGTRLTVT.

Considering frequency, this clonotype is large. The chain employs TRBV5-6 and TRBJ2-4. The CDR3 contains 12 residues. Germline loops: CDR1 SGHDT, CDR2 YYEEEE. The CDR3 here is CASSLRQNIQYF.

By frequency, this clonotype registers medium-sized. The rearrangement uses TRBV5-5 and TRBJ1-6. Germline-derived CDR1 and CDR2 are SGHKS and YYEKEE (reference sequence). The CDR3 consists of 16 residues. CDR3 residues: CASSLRESSYNSPLHF.

This clonotype is called medium-sized based on its frequency. The CDR3 spells CASQWGENTEAFF. The chain combines TRBV6-5 with TRBJ1-1; the D call of TRBD1 rests on TCRdb alone, since no DNA is present to check it. CDR1 MNHEY and CDR2 SVGAGI come from the germline V gene. CDR3 length: 13 residues.

Judged by frequency, this clonotype is large (0.1 to 1%). The rearrangement links TRBV11-1 to TRBJ2-1; TCRdb's assignment of TRBD2 cannot be checked, as there is no DNA. Germline V gene lookup returns CDR1 SGHAT and CDR2 FQDESV (reference sequence). This CDR3 contains 17 residues. Here the CDR3 reads CASSRLAVGSLLNEQFF.

Judged by frequency, this clonotype is medium-sized. This chain joins TRBV2 and TRBJ2-3; TCRdb reports TRBD2, a call that lacks DNA to check it against. Germline V gene sequence: CDR1 SNHLY, CDR2 FYNNEI. The CDR3 length is 18 residues. CDR3: CASSEALLVAGSTDTQYF. Full variable domain (outside the CDR3, taken from reference TRBV2 and TRBJ2-3): EPEVTQTPSHQVTQMGQEVILRCVPISNHLYFYWYRQILGQKVEFLVSFYNNEISEKSEIFDDQFSVERPDGSNFTLKIRSTKLEDSAMYFCASSEALLVAGSTDTQYFGPGTRLTVL.

In terms of frequency, this clonotype is medium-sized. The genes are TRBV24-1 and TRBJ2-1; the TCRdb D gene call, TRBD2, has no DNA to confirm it. The CDR3 contains 11 residues. Germline values: CDR1 KGHDR, CDR2 SFDVKD. CDR3 amino acids: CATGEGYEQFF.